The text below deals with one T cell receptor (beta chain). Whole blood that had not been fractionated was the source of extracted total RNA. These data originate in a study of human T cells and chemical hapten exposure. The library tagged each cDNA molecule with unique molecular identifiers. One entry per CDR3 protein results from TCRdb running MiXCR on the reads. The sample has about 120,000 distinct CDR3 sequences; approximately 9.3% are singletons. V lost 3 bases and J lost 1; bases outside the gene matches: 7. CDR1 is ENHRY, CDR2 SYGVKD, per germline. The CDR3 contains 16 residues. The V gene is TRBV10-3, the J gene TRBJ2-5, with 8 bases fitting TRBD2. This TCR derives from a human donor in good health. Some clones in this sample may be carry-over from other donors' samples. The specimen sequenced was whole blood. Here the CDR3 DNA reads TGTGCCATCAGTGACCCAGCGGGAGCGTCCCAAGAGACCCAGTACTTC. Amino acid sequence: CAISDPAGASQETQYF.